This TCR beta chain stems from a study of T cells expressing NK-cell markers. The CDR3 is made up of 16 amino acids. TCRdb processed the 5' RACE reads again and assigns one entry to each CDR3 protein, with no DNA. Seen in this sample are 300,000 to 450,000 distinct CDR3 sequences; the ten most common clones hold around 4.9%. J is TRBJ2-1 and V is TRBV12-3 or TRBV12-4; as DNA is missing, the TRBD2 call by TCRdb cannot be tested. Sequenced material: blood T cells: a sorted CD56 or NKG2C T cell subset, CD4+ or CD8+ T cells, or bulk PBMC T cells (not recorded which). The origin of this receptor is a man between 18 and 69 years old in good health. CDR3: CASTLWRGKPFNEQFF.